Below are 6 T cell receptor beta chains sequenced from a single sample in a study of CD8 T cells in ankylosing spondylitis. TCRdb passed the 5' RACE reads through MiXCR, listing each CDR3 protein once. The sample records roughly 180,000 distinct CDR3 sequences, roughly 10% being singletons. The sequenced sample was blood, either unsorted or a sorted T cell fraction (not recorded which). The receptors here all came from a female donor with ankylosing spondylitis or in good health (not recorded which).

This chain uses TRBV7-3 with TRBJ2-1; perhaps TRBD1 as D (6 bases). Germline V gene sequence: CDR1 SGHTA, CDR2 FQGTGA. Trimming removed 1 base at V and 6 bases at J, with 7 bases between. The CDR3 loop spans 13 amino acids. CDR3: CASSLIGGNEQFF. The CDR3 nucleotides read TGTGCCAGCAGCTTAATAGGGGGCAATGAGCAGTTCTTC.

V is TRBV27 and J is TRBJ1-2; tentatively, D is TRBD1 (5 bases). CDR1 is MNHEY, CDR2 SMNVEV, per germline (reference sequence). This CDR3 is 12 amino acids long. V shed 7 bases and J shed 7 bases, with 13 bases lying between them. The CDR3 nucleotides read TGTGCCAGCATAGGAGACGGGGGTGGCTACACCTTC. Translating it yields CASIGDGGGYTF.

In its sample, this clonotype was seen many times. In DNA, the CDR3 is TGTGCCAGCAGCTTATGGCTGGCAGGGGGCCTTGGATTCTATGGCTACACCTTC. Translating it yields CASSLWLAGGLGFYGYTF. The gene calls are TRBV13 and TRBJ1-2, with TRBD1 identical over 8 bases. The CDR3 loop spans 18 amino acids. The V segment lost 2 bases and the J segment 4 bases; nucleotides outside the gene matches: 15. In germline, CDR1 is PRHDT, CDR2 FYEKMQ (reference sequence).

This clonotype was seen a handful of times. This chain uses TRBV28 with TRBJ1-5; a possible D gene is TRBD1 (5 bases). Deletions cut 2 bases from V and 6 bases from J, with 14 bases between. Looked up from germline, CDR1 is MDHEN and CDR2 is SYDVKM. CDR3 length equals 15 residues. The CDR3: CASSLRVAGSQPQHF. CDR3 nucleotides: TGTGCCAGCAGTTTACGGGTGGCAGGGTCTCAGCCCCAGCATTTT.

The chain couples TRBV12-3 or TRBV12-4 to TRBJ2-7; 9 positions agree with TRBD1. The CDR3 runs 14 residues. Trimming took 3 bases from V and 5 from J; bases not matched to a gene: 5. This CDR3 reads CASSFGDRVDEQYF. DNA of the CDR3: TGTGCCAGCAGTTTTGGGGACAGGGTGGACGAGCAGTACTTC.

The CDR3 reads CASSSRQGSSYEQYF. CDR3 in DNA: TGCGCCAGCAGCTCCAGACAGGGAAGCTCCTACGAGCAGTACTTC. This chain links TRBV4-3 with TRBJ2-7; 7 bases agree with TRBD1. The CDR3 is 15 residues long. Germline CDR1 and CDR2: LGHNA and YSLEER. With V trimmed by 5 bases and J by 0 bases, 7 bases remained unmatched.